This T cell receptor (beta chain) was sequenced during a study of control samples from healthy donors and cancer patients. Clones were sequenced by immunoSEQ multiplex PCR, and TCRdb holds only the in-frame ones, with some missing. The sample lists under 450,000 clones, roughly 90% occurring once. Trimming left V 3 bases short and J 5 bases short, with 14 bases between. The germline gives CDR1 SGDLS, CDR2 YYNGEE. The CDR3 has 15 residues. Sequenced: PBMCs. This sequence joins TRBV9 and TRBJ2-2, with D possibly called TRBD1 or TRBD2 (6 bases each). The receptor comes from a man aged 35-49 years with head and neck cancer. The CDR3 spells CASSERGERTGELFF. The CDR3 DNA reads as TGTGCCAGCAGCGAAAGGGGGGAGCGAACCGGGGAGCTGTTTTTT.